This TCR beta chain was sequenced for a study of CD8 T cells in ankylosing spondylitis. Whole-study results and caveats: A motif of several highly homologous TCR beta variants was seen as apparently characteristic of ankylosing spondylitis blood. According to the report, clones linked to the disease were significantly enriched in matched synovial fluid samples taken from ankylosing spondylitis patients. Clones that were linked to disease were CD8+ and were relatively rare in peripheral blood.

Trimming removed 3 bases at V and 8 bases at J, with 19 bases between. The CDR3 totals 14 residues. Germline CDR1 and CDR2: SQVTM and ANQGSEA. For TCR beta, libraries came from quantitative 5'-RACE with molecular barcodes. TCRdb called the 5' RACE reads again in MiXCR, with one record for every CDR3 protein. The repertoire holds around 150,000 distinct CDR3 sequences, with over 9.5% as singletons. For this clonotype: Its antigen is as yet unknown.

Specimen: blood, either unsorted or a sorted T cell fraction (not recorded which). The source is a female donor with ankylosing spondylitis or in good health (not recorded which). The chain links TRBV29-1 to TRBJ1-2, with TRBD1 as a possible D gene (6 bases). In nucleotides, the CDR3 is TGCAGCGTTGAGGGTTTGGCAGGGGTCAGGGGCTACACCTTC. Encoded protein: CSVEGLAGVRGYTF.